Following are 17 T cell receptor beta chains from one sample sequenced in a study of identifying expanded T cells in peripheral blood (dated by TCRdb to between 2018 and 2020). The protocol used for the library was the immunoSEQ multiplex PCR assay. In TCRdb, the immuneACCESS table is reduced to in-frame sequences with V and J assigned. These tables do not hold every clone; where another copy was compared, an unresolved V gene accounts for under half, and the others remain unexplained. The sample table shows about 82,000 clones, and 80% to 90% are seen once. The ten largest clones take up around 7% of the sample. Sequencing used blood. The receptors were gathered from a person aged 18 to 75 in good health.

The chain has TRBV2 and TRBJ1-4, with 7 positions matching TRBD1. J was trimmed by 6 bases and V by 6 bases; bases with no gene match: 7. Germline V gene sequence: CDR1 SNHLY, CDR2 FYNNEI. The CDR3 extends over 14 amino acids. This chain's CDR3 is CASRNRGTYEKLFF. CDR3 DNA: TGTGCCAGCAGGAACAGGGGTACTTATGAAAAACTGTTTTTT.

The J gene is TRBJ2-1, the V gene TRBV7-3, with a weak D call TRBD1 (5 bases). The CDR3 is 15 residues long. The V gene's germline CDR1 is SGHTA and CDR2 FQGTGA. Trimming took 2 bases from V and 3 from J, leaving 11 bases between them. The chain's CDR3 is CASSLGAGFYNEQFF. CDR3 sequence (DNA): TGTGCCAGCAGCTTAGGTGCAGGGTTCTACAATGAGCAGTTCTTC.

The table lists this clone with a count of one. The chain combines TRBV4-1 with TRBJ1-5, with 10 bases lining up with TRBD1. The CDR3 consists of 15 residues. The V and J ends lost 4 bases and 6 bases, in that order; junction bases with no gene match: 6. Per the germline V gene, CDR1 is MGHRA and CDR2 is YSYEKL. The CDR3 region is CASSPDRGHRQPQHF. In DNA form, the CDR3 reads TGCGCCAGCAGCCCCGACAGGGGGCACCGTCAGCCCCAGCATTTT.

This chain uses TRBV7-9 with TRBJ1-2; D might be TRBD1 (5 bases). The germline V gene encodes CDR1 SEHNR and CDR2 FQNEAQ (reference sequence). V was pared by 2 bases and J by 9 bases, with 13 bases between. The CDR3 sequence is 13 residues long. The CDR3 loop is CASSLLGEGRYTF. CDR3 DNA sequence: TGTGCCAGCAGCTTACTGGGGGAAGGGCGCTACACCTTC.

This chain joins TRBV6-4 and TRBJ1-2; TRBD1 matches at 9 bases. CDR3 length equals 15 residues. Germline V lookup: CDR1 MRHNA, CDR2 SNTAGT. Trimming at V came to 6 bases and at J to 4 bases, leaving 9 bases not matched to a gene. The CDR3 reads CASRRAGTGPYGYTF. CDR3 coding DNA: TGTGCCAGCAGGCGGGCCGGGACAGGGCCCTATGGCTACACCTTC.

This chain connects TRBV25-1 to TRBJ1-4; D possibly corresponds to TRBD1 (5 bases). V gave up 8 bases and J gave up 4 bases, with 14 bases separating them. Germline V gene data show CDR1 as MGHDK and CDR2 as SYGVNS. This CDR3 region has 14 residues. The CDR3 region is CASVYRRFNEKLFF. The CDR3, as DNA: TGTGCCAGCGTATACAGGAGGTTTAATGAAAAACTGTTTTTT.

The rearrangement uses TRBV19 and TRBJ1-2; tentatively, D is TRBD1 (6 bases). With 7 bases removed from V and 8 bases from J, the gap between germline ends came to 26 bases. The CDR3 covers 16 residues. Germline values: CDR1 LNHDA, CDR2 SQIVND (reference sequence). CDR3 sequence: CASKQGTSKGRAGYTF. The CDR3 DNA reads TGTGCCAGTAAGCAGGGGACAAGTAAAGGCCGGGCAGGCTACACCTTC.

CDR3 in DNA: TGCGCCAGCAGCTTGACCCTAGCGGGAGTGTCTGGGGCCAACGTCCTGACTTTC. Translation gives CASSLTLAGVSGANVLTF. This rearrangement joins TRBV5-1 to TRBJ2-6; 10 nucleotides line up with TRBD2. V was pared by 1 base and J by 1 base, with 5 bases of the junction left unmatched. Germline V lookup: CDR1 SGHRS, CDR2 YFSETQ. This CDR3 comprises 18 residues. The full variable domain, completed using reference TRBV5-1 and TRBJ2-6, is KAGVTQTPRYLIKTRGQQVTLSCSPISGHRSVSWYQQTPGQGLQFLFEYFSETQRNKGNFPGRFSGRQFSNSRSEMNVSTLELGDSALYLCASSLTLAGVSGANVLTFGAGSRLTVL.

The rearrangement uses TRBV27 and TRBJ2-5, with TRBD2 matching 7 bases. The V segment lost 7 bases and the J segment 5 bases; nucleotides outside the gene matches: 13. The CDR3 runs to 15 residues. Germline loops: CDR1 MNHEY, CDR2 SMNVEV (reference sequence). CDR3 sequence (DNA): TGTGCCAGCAACCAATGGGGGGGAGGTAGGGAGACCCAGTACTTC. It is translated as CASNQWGGGRETQYF.

This clone has just one count. This rearrangement joins TRBV5-1 to TRBJ1-1; D not certain. V was cut by 5 bases and J by 4 bases, with 9 bases left in between. This CDR3 spans 12 amino acids. The germline gives CDR1 SGHRS, CDR2 YFSETQ. For the CDR3, the DNA is TGCGCCAGCAGTGAGGGCGGCACTGAAGCTTTCTTT. Its translation: CASSEGGTEAFF.

The gene calls are TRBV15 and TRBJ1-1; no clear D gene. The germline V gene encodes CDR1 LNHNV and CDR2 YYDKDF (reference sequence). CDR3 size: 13 residues. Trimming left V 0 bases short and J 5 bases short, with 7 bases between. The CDR3 here is CATSRDWGTEAFF. The CDR3 DNA is TGTGCCACCAGCAGAGATTGGGGAACTGAAGCTTTCTTT.

The chain employs TRBV9 and TRBJ1-3, with TRBD1 identical over 8 bases. Germline V lookup: CDR1 SGDLS, CDR2 YYNGEE. The CDR3 contains 17 residues. V shed 4 bases and J 0 bases; nucleotides not matched to a gene: 9. CDR3 DNA: TGTGCCAGCAGCAGAACCGGGACAGGCTCCTCTGGAAACACCATATATTTT. This encodes CASSRTGTGSSGNTIYF.

The chain combines TRBV7-9 with TRBJ1-1, with unresolved D. Trimming cost V 7 bases and J 1 base, with 10 bases left between them. This CDR3 region has 13 residues. Germline CDR1 reads SEHNR; CDR2 reads FQNEAQ (reference sequence). This CDR3 is CASMETTNTEAFF. CDR3 bases: TGTGCCAGCATGGAGACGACGAACACTGAAGCTTTCTTT.

The CDR3 bases are TGTGCCAGCAGCTTCTGGGACCGACGCGCAATCTACGAGCAGTACTTC. Its translation: CASSFWDRRAIYEQYF. The rearrangement joins TRBV11-3 to TRBJ2-7; D is tentatively TRBD1 or TRBD2 (5 bases each). Trimming pared 3 bases from V and 3 bases from J, leaving 18 bases between. CDR3 size: 16 residues. Germline-derived CDR1 and CDR2 are SGHNT and YENEEA.

This chain joins TRBV27 and TRBJ2-3; possible D gene TRBD1, 6 bases. Trimming removed 5 bases from V and 3 bases from J, with 15 bases in between. The germline gives CDR1 MNHEY, CDR2 SMNVEV (reference sequence). The CDR3 extends over 15 amino acids. The CDR3 nucleotides are TGTGCCAGCAGTCCTTGGACAGCGTATACAGATACGCAGTATTTT. This sequence encodes CASSPWTAYTDTQYF.

J is TRBJ1-5 and V is TRBV27; no firm D call. The V gene's germline CDR1 is MNHEY and CDR2 SMNVEV (reference sequence). There are 15 residues in the CDR3. V was shortened by 3 bases and J by 5 bases, with 14 bases between the two germline ends. The CDR3 protein is CASSFSWPADQPQHF. In nucleotides, the CDR3 is TGTGCCAGCAGTTTTTCTTGGCCGGCGGATCAGCCCCAGCATTTT.

In this sample, this clone turned up once. This sequence joins TRBV11-3 and TRBJ1-3; the D gene is possibly TRBD1 (6 bases). This CDR3 has 17 residues. Between the trimmed V and J ends, which lost 1 base and 0 bases, there was a span of 13 bases. Germline V gene data show CDR1 as SGHNT and CDR2 as YENEEA. CDR3 DNA sequence: TGTGCCAGCAGCTTAGGAGGGGGTCTAAACTCTGGAAACACCATATATTTT. It specifies CASSLGGGLNSGNTIYF.